The T cell receptor beta chain described here comes from a study of CD8+ T cells in alopecia areata listed by TCRdb under 2018. Describing the broader study: Treated patients were enrolled in an open-label pilot trial of oral tofacitinib at 5 to 10 mg twice daily for moderate-to-severe alopecia areata. For the treated patients, the SALT score, which quantifies what percentage of scalp surface area is affected, served as the measure of disease severity. Clonality in the scalp was compared among normal scalp (n=4), patchy alopecia areata scalp (n=8), and alopecia totalis/universalis scalp (n=8). immunoSEQ multiplex PCR using 35 Vbeta forward primers and 13 Jbeta reverse primers was used to amplify TCRbeta CDR3 regions. To study T cell clonal expansion in alopecia areata, the researchers applied high-throughput TCRbeta sequencing to both the C3H/HeJ mouse model and human patients. Biopsies were taken from tofacitinib-treated patients at baseline and at 4 and 24 weeks of treatment, and a later scalp biopsy was taken in several of the tofacitinib-treated patients. Tofacitinib was given for 6 to 18 months, followed by 6 months of follow-up off drug to assess delayed response and recurrence. The RNA source kit depended on sample type: the PAXgene miRNA kit for fixed scalp, the miRNeasy kit for PBMCs, and the RNeasy kit for mouse skin. In humans, TCRbeta sequencing was performed on scalp tissue and on sorted CD4+ and CD8+ peripheral blood T cells from healthy controls and from patients with patchy or totalis/universalis alopecia areata. The study at large found these results: Resident alphabeta T cells in normal human skin are also sequenced, complicating scalp TCR repertoire analysis, unlike mouse skin dominated by gammadelta T cells. Tofacitinib significantly lowered scalp clonality and the number of expanded CD8+ clones among the top 100 scalp clones. During tofacitinib treatment, many expanded lesional clones stuck around in both scalp and blood, and this persistence may partly explain why relapse happens after treatment is stopped. Shared TCR sequences between patients were less evident than in mice, which may be partly attributable to HLA diversity in the patient population. The treated cohort was small, with a single nonresponder, so links between baseline CD8+ expansion and response need larger studies. Compared with normal scalp, lesional scalp, particularly in alopecia totalis/universalis, had higher clonality and more expanded CD8+ clones, which suggests antigenic drive.

Comments on this clone: It has no known antigen specificity. No much larger clonotype is one base removed from it; base qualities were not supplied.

Libraries came from the immunoSEQ multiplex PCR assay. To provide template for TCR sequencing, every sample had RNA extracted and reverse transcribed into cDNA. SuperScript III was used for first-strand cDNA synthesis, primed with a 2:1 mix of oligo-dT and random hexamers. A synthetic immune receptor repertoire was used to measure amplification bias, and any remaining bias was corrected computationally. The original pipeline was this. After raw reads were preprocessed to remove errors, the CDR3 was defined following IMGT conventions as running from the conserved cysteine to phenylalanine. To get clonality, Shannon entropy was normalized by log2 of the number of productive unique TCRs and the result was subtracted from 1. Scalp TCRbeta sequences were cross-referenced with sorted blood CD4 and CD8 repertoires so that the CD4 or CD8 identity of scalp clones could be inferred. The immuneACCESS repertoire file appears here via TCRdb, limited to in-frame rearrangements. These files lack a portion of the clones; in checked studies, under half of the deficit traces to unresolved V genes, and the cause of the others is not known. The DNA gave D and trimming, while V, J and clone size come from that table. This sample lists approximately 100,000 clones; 85% to 90% were detected once. The biggest ten clones account for more than 9.5% of the sample.

Including cysteine and phenylalanine, the CDR3 has 13 amino acids. Just the 39-base CDR3 DNA is kept, in frame starting at base 1. Looking up the germline V gene yields CDR1 MGHRA and CDR2 YSYEKL. The junction shows trimming of 1 base on V and 8 bases on J, and the gene matches do not reach 2 bases of it. Taken with the paper, the label for treatment or condition translates to: oral pan-JAK inhibitor, 5-10 mg twice daily. Lesional scalp punch biopsies and peripheral blood were obtained from alopecia areata patients. PBMCs were isolated by density centrifugation and stained for CD3, CD4 and CD8, and CD4+ and CD8+ T cells were sorted on a FACSAria.

This material consisted of CD8+ T cells sorted from blood, taken between weeks 30 and 35, from a patient treated with tofacitinib. The TCR originated in a human donor with alopecia areata. The chain was built from TRBV4-1 and TRBJ2-1; TRBD2 fits 7 bases in the junction. The CDR3 sequence is CASSQGTSYEQFF. The sequenced DNA is TGCGCCAGCAGCCAAGGGACTAGTTATGAGCAGTTCTTC.